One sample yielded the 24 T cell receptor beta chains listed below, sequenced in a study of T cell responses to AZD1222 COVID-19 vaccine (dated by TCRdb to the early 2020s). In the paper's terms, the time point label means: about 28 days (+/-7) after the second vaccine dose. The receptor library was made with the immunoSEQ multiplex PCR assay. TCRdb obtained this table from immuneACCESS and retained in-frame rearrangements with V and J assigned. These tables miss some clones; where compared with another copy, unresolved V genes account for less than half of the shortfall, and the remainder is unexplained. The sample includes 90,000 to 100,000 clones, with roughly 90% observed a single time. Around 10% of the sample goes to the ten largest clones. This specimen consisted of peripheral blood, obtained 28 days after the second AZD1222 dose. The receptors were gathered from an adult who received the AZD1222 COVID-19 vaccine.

CDR3 sequence: CASRELLAGGWFF. CDR3 in DNA: TGTGCCAGCAGAGAGTTACTAGCGGGAGGTTGGTTCTTC. V is TRBV9 and J is TRBJ2-1, with 12 nucleotides matching TRBD2. Unmatched junction bases numbered 9, after V lost 5 bases and J lost 15 bases. Looked up from germline, CDR1 is SGDLS and CDR2 is YYNGEE. The CDR3 consists of 13 residues.

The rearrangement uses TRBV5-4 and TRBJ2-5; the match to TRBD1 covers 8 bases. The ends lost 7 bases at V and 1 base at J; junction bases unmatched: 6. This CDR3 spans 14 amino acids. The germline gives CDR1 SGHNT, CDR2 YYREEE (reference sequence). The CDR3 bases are TGTGCCAGCCAACCAGACAGGGGCCAAGAGACCCAGTACTTC. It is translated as CASQPDRGQETQYF.

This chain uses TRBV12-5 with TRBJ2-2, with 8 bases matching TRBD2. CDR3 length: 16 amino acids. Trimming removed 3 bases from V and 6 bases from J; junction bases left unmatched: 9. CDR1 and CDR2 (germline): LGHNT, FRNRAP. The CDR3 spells CASGLPRGGGAGELFF. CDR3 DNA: TGTGCTAGTGGTTTACCCCGGGGGGGCGGGGCCGGGGAGCTGTTTTTT.

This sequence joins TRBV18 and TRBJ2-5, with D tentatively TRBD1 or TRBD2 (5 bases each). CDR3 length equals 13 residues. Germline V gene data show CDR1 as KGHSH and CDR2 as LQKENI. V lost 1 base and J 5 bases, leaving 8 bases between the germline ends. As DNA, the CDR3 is TGTGCCAGCTCACCACGGGGCGGGGAGACCCAGTACTTC. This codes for CASSPRGGETQYF.

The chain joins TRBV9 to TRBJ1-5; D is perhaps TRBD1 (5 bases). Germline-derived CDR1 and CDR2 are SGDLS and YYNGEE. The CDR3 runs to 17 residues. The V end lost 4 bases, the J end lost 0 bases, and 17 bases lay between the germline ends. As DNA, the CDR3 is TGTGCCAGCAGCCCGGGGCCGGTGACATATAGCAATCAGCCCCAGCATTTT. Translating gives CASSPGPVTYSNQPQHF.

DNA of the CDR3: TGTGCCAGCAGTTCTCCGACGAGCCCCAAGGAGACCCAGTACTTC. Residues: CASSSPTSPKETQYF. V usage is TRBV28 and J usage is TRBJ2-5; D remains unclear. Germline CDR1 and CDR2: MDHEN and SYDVKM. There are 15 residues in the CDR3. V was clipped by 4 bases and J by 5 bases, with 17 bases between them.

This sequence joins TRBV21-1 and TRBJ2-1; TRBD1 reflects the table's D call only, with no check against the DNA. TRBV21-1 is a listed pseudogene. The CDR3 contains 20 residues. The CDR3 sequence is CASSKSGQGKDVRSNNEQFF. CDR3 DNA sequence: TGTGCCAGCAGCAAATCGGGACAGGGGAAGGACGTGAGGTCCAACAATGAGCAGTTCTTC.

Written as DNA, the CDR3 is TGCGCCAGCAGCTCGGGACAGAACTATGGCTACACCTTC. Protein: CASSSGQNYGYTF. V and J are TRBV5-1 and TRBJ1-2; 7 bases align to TRBD1. CDR1 is SGHRS and CDR2 is YFSETQ in the germline V gene. Losses at the gene ends were 3 bases for V and 2 bases for J; bases not matched to a gene: 1. The CDR3 totals 13 residues.

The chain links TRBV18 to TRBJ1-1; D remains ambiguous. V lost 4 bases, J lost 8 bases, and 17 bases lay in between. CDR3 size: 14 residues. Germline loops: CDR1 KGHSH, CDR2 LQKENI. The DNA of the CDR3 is TGTGCCAGCTCACTATCGACACGGGTGATGGAAGCTTTCTTT. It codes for CASSLSTRVMEAFF.

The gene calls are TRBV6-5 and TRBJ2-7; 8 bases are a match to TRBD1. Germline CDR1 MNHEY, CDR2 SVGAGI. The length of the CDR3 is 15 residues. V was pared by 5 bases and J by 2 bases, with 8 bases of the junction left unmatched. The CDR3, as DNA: TGTGCCAGCAGTCCTACAGGGGGTACCACCTACGAGCAGTACTTC. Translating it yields CASSPTGGTTYEQYF.

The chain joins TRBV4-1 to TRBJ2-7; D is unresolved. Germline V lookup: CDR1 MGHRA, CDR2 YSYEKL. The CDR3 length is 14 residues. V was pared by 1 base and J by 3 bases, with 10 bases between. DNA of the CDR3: TGCGCCAGCAGCCAAGGGGGTAAGGGCTACGAGCAGTACTTC. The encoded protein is CASSQGGKGYEQYF.

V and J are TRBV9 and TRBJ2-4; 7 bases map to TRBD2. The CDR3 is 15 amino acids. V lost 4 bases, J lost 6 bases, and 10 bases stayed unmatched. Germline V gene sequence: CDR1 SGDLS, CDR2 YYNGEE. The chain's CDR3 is CASSPPGGGPNIQYF. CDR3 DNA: TGTGCCAGCAGCCCCCCGGGGGGAGGTCCAAACATTCAGTACTTC.

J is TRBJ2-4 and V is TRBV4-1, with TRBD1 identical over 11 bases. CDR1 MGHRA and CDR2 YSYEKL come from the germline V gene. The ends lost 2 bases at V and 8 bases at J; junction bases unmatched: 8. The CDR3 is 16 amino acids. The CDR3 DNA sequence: TGCGCCAGCAGCCAATTTGGGGGGACAGGGGGGTACATTCAGTACTTC. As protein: CASSQFGGTGGYIQYF.

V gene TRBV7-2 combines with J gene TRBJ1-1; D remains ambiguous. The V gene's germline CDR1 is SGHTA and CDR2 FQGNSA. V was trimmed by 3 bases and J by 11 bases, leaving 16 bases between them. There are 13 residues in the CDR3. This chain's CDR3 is CASSLRSGNDAFF. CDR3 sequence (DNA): TGTGCCAGCAGCTTGAGGTCGGGGAATGATGCTTTCTTT.

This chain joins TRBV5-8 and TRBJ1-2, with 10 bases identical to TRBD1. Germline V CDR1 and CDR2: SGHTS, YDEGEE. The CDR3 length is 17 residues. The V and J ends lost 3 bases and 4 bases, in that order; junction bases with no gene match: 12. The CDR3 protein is CASSSPSRDRGGYGYTF. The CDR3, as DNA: TGTGCCAGCAGCTCCCCCTCCCGGGACAGGGGTGGCTATGGCTACACCTTC. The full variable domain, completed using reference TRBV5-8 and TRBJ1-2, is EAGVTQSPTHLIKTRGQQATLRCSPISGHTSVYWYQQALGLGLQFLLWYDEGEERNRGNFPPRFSGRQFPNYSSELNVNALELEDSALYLCASSSPSRDRGGYGYTFGSGTRLTVV.

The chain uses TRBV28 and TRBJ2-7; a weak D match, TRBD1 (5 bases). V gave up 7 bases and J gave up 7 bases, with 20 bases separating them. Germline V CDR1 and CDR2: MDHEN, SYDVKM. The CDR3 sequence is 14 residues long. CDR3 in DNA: TGTGCCAGCACCATTAGTCCGGACATGAGTGAGCAGTACTTC. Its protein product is CASTISPDMSEQYF.

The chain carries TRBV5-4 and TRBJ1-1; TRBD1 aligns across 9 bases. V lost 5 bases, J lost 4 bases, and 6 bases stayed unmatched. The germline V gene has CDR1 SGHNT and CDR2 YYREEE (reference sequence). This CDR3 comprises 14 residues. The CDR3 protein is CASSYDRGSTEAFF. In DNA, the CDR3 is TGTGCCAGCAGTTATGACAGGGGGAGCACTGAAGCTTTCTTT.

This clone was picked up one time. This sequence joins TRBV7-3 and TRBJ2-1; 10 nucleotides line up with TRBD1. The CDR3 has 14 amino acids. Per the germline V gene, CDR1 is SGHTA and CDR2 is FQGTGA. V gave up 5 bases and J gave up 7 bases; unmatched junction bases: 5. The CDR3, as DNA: TGTGCCAGCAGCCCGACAGGGGGCAGGAATGAGCAGTTCTTC. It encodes CASSPTGGRNEQFF.

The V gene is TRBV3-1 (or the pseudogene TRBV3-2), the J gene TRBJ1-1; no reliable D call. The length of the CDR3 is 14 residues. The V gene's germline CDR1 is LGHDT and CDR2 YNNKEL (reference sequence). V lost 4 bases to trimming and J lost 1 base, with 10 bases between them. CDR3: CASSLAGGNTEAFF. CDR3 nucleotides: TGTGCCAGCAGCCTGGCAGGAGGGAACACTGAAGCTTTCTTT.

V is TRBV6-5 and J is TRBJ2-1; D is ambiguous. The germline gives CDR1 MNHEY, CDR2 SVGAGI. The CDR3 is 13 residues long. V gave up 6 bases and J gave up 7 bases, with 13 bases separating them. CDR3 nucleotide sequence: TGTGCCAGCAGCTCTGTACTGGCGAATGAGCAGTTCTTC. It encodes CASSSVLANEQFF.

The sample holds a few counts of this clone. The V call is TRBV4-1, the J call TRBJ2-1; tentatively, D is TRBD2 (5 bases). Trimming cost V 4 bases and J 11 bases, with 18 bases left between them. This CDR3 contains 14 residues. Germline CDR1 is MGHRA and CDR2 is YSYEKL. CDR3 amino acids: CASSPPLDREKQFF. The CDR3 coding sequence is TGCGCCAGCAGCCCGCCTTTGGATCGGGAAAAGCAGTTCTTC.

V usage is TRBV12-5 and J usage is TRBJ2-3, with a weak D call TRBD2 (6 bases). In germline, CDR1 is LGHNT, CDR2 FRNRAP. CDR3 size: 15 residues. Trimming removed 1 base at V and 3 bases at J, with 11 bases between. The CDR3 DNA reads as TGTGCTAGTGGTTTGGGACTAGTAGAAACAGATACGCAGTATTTT. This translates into CASGLGLVETDTQYF.

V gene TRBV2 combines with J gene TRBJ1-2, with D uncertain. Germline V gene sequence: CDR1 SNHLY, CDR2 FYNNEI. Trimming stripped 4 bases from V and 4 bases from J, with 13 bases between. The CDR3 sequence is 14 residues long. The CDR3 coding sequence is TGTGCCAGCAGTGTGAATGCGGACGGCTATGGCTACACCTTC. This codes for CASSVNADGYGYTF.

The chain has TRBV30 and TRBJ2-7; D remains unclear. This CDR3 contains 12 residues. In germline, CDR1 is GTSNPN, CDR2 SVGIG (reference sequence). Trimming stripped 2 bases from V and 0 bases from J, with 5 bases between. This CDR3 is CAWSISSYEQYF. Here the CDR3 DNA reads TGTGCCTGGAGTATTAGCTCCTACGAGCAGTACTTC. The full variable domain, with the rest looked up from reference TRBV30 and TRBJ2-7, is SQTIHQWPATLVQPVGSPLSLECTVEGTSNPNLYWYRQAAGRGLQLLFYSVGIGQISSEVPQNLSASRPQDRQFILSSKKLLLSDSGFYLCAWSISSYEQYFGPGTRLTVT.